A single sample is the source of the 15 T cell receptor beta chains below, sequenced in a study of control samples from healthy donors and cancer patients. Method: immunoSEQ multiplex PCR; TCRdb's copy keeps in-frame clones and lacks some. The top ten hold 17% of the sample, which has tens of thousands of clones, 70% to 75% seen once. Sample: formalin-fixed, paraffin-embedded tissue. All receptors come from a male donor with melanoma.

The count of this clone is one. V gene TRBV29-1 combines with J gene TRBJ2-1; no clear D gene. V lost 6 bases, J lost 8 bases, and 20 bases lay in between. Germline V gene lookup returns CDR1 SQVTM and CDR2 ANQGSEA. The CDR3 totals 14 residues. CDR3 in DNA: TGCAGCGTCGGTGGGCCCGGGCCGTCGGATGAGCAGTTCTTC. Its translation: CSVGGPGPSDEQFF.

The chain carries TRBV29-1 and TRBJ2-3; D is possibly TRBD2 (7 bases). Germline CDR1 reads SQVTM; CDR2 reads ANQGSEA. Deletions cut 3 bases from V and 3 bases from J, with 13 bases between. There are 14 residues in the CDR3. CDR3 loop: CSVDRGGGTDTQYF. As DNA, the CDR3 is TGCAGCGTTGATAGGGGGGGCGGAACAGATACGCAGTATTTT.

V usage is TRBV2 and J usage is TRBJ2-5, with D hard to call. Germline CDR1 reads SNHLY; CDR2 reads FYNNEI. Deletions cut 8 bases from V and 1 base from J, with 17 bases between. The length of the CDR3 is 15 residues. The CDR3 bases are TGTGCCAGCCGATACGGCGGAGCAGCCCAAGAGACCCAGTACTTC. As protein: CASRYGGAAQETQYF.

The gene calls are TRBV18 and TRBJ2-1; 7 bases align to TRBD1. There are 18 residues in the CDR3. With V trimmed by 0 bases and J by 7 bases, 15 bases remained unmatched. Looked up from germline, CDR1 is KGHSH and CDR2 is LQKENI. CDR3 sequence reads: CASSPPPRTGPLVNEQFF. CDR3 nucleotide sequence: TGTGCCAGCTCACCACCCCCTAGGACAGGTCCACTAGTAAATGAGCAGTTCTTC.

The gene calls are TRBV27 and TRBJ2-1, with 12 positions matching TRBD2. The CDR3 covers 16 residues. V gave up 6 bases and J gave up 7 bases; unmatched junction bases: 10. Per the germline V gene, CDR1 is MNHEY and CDR2 is SMNVEV (reference sequence). For the CDR3, the DNA is TGTGCCAGCAGGCGAACTAGCGGGAGGAGAGGGAATGAGCAGTTCTTC. Its protein is CASRRTSGRRGNEQFF.

The genes are TRBV18 and TRBJ2-1; TRBD2 aligns across 7 bases. This CDR3 spans 13 amino acids. Trimming at V came to 3 bases and at J to 5 bases, leaving 1 base not matched to a gene. Per germline, CDR1 KGHSH and CDR2 LQKENI. The CDR3 reads CASSPSGNNEQFF. The CDR3 nucleotides are TGTGCCAGCTCACCCAGCGGGAACAATGAGCAGTTCTTC.

The chain links TRBV10-3 to TRBJ1-2, with 9 bases matching TRBD1. Losses at the gene ends were 5 bases for V and 7 bases for J; bases not matched to a gene: 8. This CDR3 contains 14 residues. Germline V gene lookup returns CDR1 ENHRY and CDR2 SYGVKD. The chain's CDR3 is CAISLRDREGGYTF. The CDR3 DNA is TGTGCCATCAGTCTCAGGGACAGGGAAGGTGGCTACACCTTC.

A few counts support this clone. The J gene is TRBJ2-1, the V gene TRBV18, with 7 bases matching TRBD2. The CDR3 contains 16 residues. V lost 2 bases to trimming and J lost 1 base; unmatched junction nucleotides: 5. Looked up from germline, CDR1 is KGHSH and CDR2 is LQKENI. The DNA of the CDR3 is TGTGCCAGCTCACCAAACGCGGGACTATCCTACAATGAGCAGTTCTTC. Translated, it gives CASSPNAGLSYNEQFF. Full variable domain (rest looked up from reference TRBV18 and TRBJ2-1): NAGVMQNPRHLVRRRGQEARLRCSPMKGHSHVYWYRQLPEEGLKFMVYLQKENIIDESGMPKERFSAEFPKEGPSILRIQQVVRGDSAAYFCASSPNAGLSYNEQFFGPGTRLTVL.

The DNA for the CDR3 is TGTGCCACCAGTGATCCCAGACAGGGGGCCTACGAGCAGTACTTC. Its protein product is CATSDPRQGAYEQYF. This sequence joins TRBV24-1 and TRBJ2-7; TRBD1 matches 9 bases. Germline CDR1 and CDR2: KGHDR and SFDVKD. V trimming: 3 bases; J trimming: 2 bases; junction bases outside the gene matches: 4. The CDR3 sequence is 15 residues long.

The chain carries TRBV2 and TRBJ2-1; no reliable D call. V was shortened by 7 bases and J by 4 bases, with 11 bases between the two germline ends. The CDR3 runs to 13 residues. Germline-derived CDR1 and CDR2 are SNHLY and FYNNEI. Here the CDR3 DNA reads TGTGCCAGCACGGACGGAGATTACAATGAGCAGTTCTTC. Amino acid sequence: CASTDGDYNEQFF. Supplemented by reference TRBV2 and TRBJ2-1, the full variable domain reads EPEVTQTPSHQVTQMGQEVILRCVPISNHLYFYWYRQILGQKVEFLVSFYNNEISEKSEIFDDQFSVERPDGSNFTLKIRSTKLEDSAMYFCASTDGDYNEQFFGPGTRLTVL.

V usage is TRBV3-1 (or the pseudogene TRBV3-2) and J usage is TRBJ2-7; possibly TRBD1 for D (6 bases). The length of the CDR3 is 14 residues. Germline V gives CDR1 LGHDT, CDR2 YNNKEL (reference sequence). V gave up 1 base and J gave up 3 bases, with 10 bases separating them. The CDR3 sequence: CASSQAGTFYEQYF. The CDR3 DNA reads TGTGCCAGCAGCCAAGCTGGGACATTCTACGAGCAGTACTTC.

The rearrangement joins TRBV27 to TRBJ1-2, with D perhaps TRBD1 (6 bases). The germline V gene encodes CDR1 MNHEY and CDR2 SMNVEV (reference sequence). V dropped 7 bases and J dropped 8 bases, with 11 bases sitting between them. This CDR3 spans 11 amino acids. CDR3 protein: CASKGGVGYTF. The CDR3 DNA follows: TGTGCCAGCAAGGGGGGTGTCGGCTACACCTTC.

This clone turned up a few times. The V call is TRBV12-3 or TRBV12-4, the J call TRBJ2-6; D unclear. V dropped 0 bases and J dropped 4 bases, with 1 base sitting between them. The CDR3 covers 13 residues. CDR3: CASSLAGANVLTF. The DNA of the CDR3 is TGTGCCAGCAGTTTAGCCGGGGCCAACGTCCTGACTTTC.

J is TRBJ2-5 and V is TRBV10-1; the D gene is possibly TRBD2 (6 bases). The germline V and J ends were trimmed by 6 bases and 7 bases, with 15 bases remaining between them. Looked up from germline, CDR1 is WNHNN and CDR2 is SYGVQD (reference sequence). The CDR3 sequence is 13 residues long. The CDR3 nucleotides are TGCGCCAGCAGCGCGGGACCGCGCGGGACCCAGTACTTC. As protein: CASSAGPRGTQYF.

This clone has a count of ten or more. Other DNA sequences in this specimen translate into the identical CDR3. The genes are TRBV27 and TRBJ2-2; unclear D gene. The V gene's germline CDR1 is MNHEY and CDR2 SMNVEV (reference sequence). V was clipped by 7 bases and J by 4 bases, with 13 bases between them. The CDR3 has 14 amino acids. DNA of the CDR3: TGTGCCAGCAAAAGTGCAGACACCACCGGGGAGCTGTTTTTT. Residues: CASKSADTTGELFF.